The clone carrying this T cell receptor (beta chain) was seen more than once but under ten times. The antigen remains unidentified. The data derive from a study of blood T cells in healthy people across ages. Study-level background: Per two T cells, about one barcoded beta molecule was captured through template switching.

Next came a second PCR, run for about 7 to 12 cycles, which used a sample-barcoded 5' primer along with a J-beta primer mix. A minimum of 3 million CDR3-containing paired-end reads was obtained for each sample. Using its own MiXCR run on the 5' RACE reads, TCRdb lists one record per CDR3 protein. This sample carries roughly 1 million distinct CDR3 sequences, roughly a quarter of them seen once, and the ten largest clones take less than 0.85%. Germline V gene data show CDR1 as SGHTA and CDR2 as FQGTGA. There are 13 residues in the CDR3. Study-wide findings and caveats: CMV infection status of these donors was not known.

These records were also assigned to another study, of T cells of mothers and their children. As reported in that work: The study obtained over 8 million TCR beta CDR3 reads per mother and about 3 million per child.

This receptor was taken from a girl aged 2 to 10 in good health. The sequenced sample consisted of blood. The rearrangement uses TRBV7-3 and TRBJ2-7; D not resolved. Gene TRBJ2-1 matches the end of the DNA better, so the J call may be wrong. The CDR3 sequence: CASSSTVGNEQFF. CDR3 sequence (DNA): TGTGCCAGCAGCTCCACTGTGGGGAATGAGCAGTTCTTC.